A selection of T cell receptor beta chains follows, all from one sample in a study of CD8 T cells in Susac syndrome. Via MiXCR, TCRdb re-called the immunoSEQ multiplex PCR reads, giving one row per CDR3 protein. The table has about 160,000 distinct CDR3 sequences, around 95% seen once; the top ten hold around 0.13%. The sample was CD4+ T cells from PBMCs. The receptors were sampled from a human donor in good health. CDR3s leave out the opening cysteine and the closing phenylalanine or tryptophan. The order of the fields is V gene, D gene, J gene, CDR3 protein. The D gene is left open where the match is weak.

V gene: TRBV5-1
D gene: .
J gene: TRBJ2-4
CDR3 protein: ASSGEAGNIQY

V gene: TRBV29-1
D gene: .
J gene: TRBJ2-7
CDR3 protein: SIRPGQGGYEQY

V gene: TRBV15
D gene: TRBD1
J gene: TRBJ1-5
CDR3 protein: ATSSTPGQGSNQPQH

V gene: TRBV18
D gene: .
J gene: TRBJ2-7
CDR3 protein: ASSPSNYPYEQY

V gene: TRBV9
D gene: TRBD1
J gene: TRBJ1-2
CDR3 protein: ASSVASGQGVGYT

V gene: TRBV29-1
D gene: .
J gene: TRBJ2-7
CDR3 protein: SVGSRRYYEQY

V gene: TRBV3-1
D gene: .
J gene: TRBJ1-3
CDR3 protein: ASSQVGGSPGNTIY

V gene: TRBV29-1
D gene: .
J gene: TRBJ2-4
CDR3 protein: SVEDGGRGGKNIQY

V gene: TRBV20-1
D gene: .
J gene: TRBJ2-2
CDR3 protein: SASWQQNTGELF

V gene: TRBV2
D gene: .
J gene: TRBJ2-4
CDR3 protein: ASSKELDENIQY

V gene: TRBV29-1
D gene: TRBD2
J gene: TRBJ2-7
CDR3 protein: SVRRTSGGEQY

V gene: TRBV25-1
D gene: .
J gene: TRBJ2-6
CDR3 protein: ASSEPIELDKSRANVLT

V gene: TRBV9
D gene: TRBD1
J gene: TRBJ1-1
CDR3 protein: ASSATFQGDAF

V gene: TRBV11-1
D gene: .
J gene: TRBJ2-1
CDR3 protein: ASSPGRHNEQF